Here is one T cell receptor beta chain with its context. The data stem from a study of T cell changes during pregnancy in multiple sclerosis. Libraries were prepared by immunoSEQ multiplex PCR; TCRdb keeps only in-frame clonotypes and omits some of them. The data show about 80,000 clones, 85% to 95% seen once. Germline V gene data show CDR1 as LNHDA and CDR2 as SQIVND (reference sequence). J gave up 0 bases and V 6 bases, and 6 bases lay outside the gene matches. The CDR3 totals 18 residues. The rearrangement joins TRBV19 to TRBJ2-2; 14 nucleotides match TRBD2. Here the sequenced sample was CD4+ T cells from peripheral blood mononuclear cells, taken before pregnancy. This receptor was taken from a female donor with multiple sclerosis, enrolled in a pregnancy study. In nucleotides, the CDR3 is TGTGCCAGTAGGAGACGACTAGCGGGAGGGCCGAACACCGGGGAGCTGTTTTTT. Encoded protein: CASRRRLAGGPNTGELFF. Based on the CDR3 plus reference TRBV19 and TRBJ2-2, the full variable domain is DGGITQSPKYLFRKEGQNVTLSCEQNLNHDAMYWYRQDPGQGLRLIYYSQIVNDFQKGDIAEGYSVSREKKESFPLTVTSAQKNPTAFYLCASRRRLAGGPNTGELFFGEGSRLTVL.